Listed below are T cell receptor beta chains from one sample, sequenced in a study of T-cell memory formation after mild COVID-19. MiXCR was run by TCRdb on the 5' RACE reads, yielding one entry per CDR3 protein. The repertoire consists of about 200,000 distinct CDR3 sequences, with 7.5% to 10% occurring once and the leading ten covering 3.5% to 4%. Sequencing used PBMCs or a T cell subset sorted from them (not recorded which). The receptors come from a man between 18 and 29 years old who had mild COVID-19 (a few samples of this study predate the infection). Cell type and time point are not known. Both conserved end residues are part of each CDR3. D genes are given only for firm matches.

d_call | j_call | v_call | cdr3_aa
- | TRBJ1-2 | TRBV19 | CASLTGTGPQNYGYTF
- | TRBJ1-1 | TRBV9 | CASSVYERGTTEAFF
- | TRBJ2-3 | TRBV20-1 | CSARRRTGFRGTDTQYF
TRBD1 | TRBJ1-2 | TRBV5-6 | CASRSGGTGYYGYTF
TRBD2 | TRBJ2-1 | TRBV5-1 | CASSALAGGNNEQFF
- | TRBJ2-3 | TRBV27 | CASSLLPTGRENTQYF
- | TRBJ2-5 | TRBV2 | CASTRQTQETQYF
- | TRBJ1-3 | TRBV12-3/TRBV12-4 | CASSLGANSGNTIYF
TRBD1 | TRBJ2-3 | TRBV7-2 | CASSRTGYDTQYF
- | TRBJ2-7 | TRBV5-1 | CATRGRGREEEQYF
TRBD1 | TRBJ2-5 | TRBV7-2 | CASSLSRPGGETQYF
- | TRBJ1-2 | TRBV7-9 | CASSSQGNLDSYTF
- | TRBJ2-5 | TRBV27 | CASSLHETQYF
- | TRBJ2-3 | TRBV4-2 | CASSQDRVLGGDTQYF
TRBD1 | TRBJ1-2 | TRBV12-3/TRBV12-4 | CASRQTGEIYGYTF
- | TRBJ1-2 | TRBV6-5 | CASSYSVPGDYGYTF
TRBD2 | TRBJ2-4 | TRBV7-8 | CASSRGTILAKNIQYF
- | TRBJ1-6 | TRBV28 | CASTAGSPLHF
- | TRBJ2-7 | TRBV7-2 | CASSRAFSRDTYEQYF
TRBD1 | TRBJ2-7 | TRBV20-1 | CSARVRTGYEQYF
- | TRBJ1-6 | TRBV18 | CASSLAGDVDSPLHF
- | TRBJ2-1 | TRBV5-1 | CASSSDRNEQFF
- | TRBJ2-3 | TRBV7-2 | CASSPPYGTDTQYF
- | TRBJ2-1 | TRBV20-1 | CSARAARPYNEQFF
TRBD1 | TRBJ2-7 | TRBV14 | CASSQQTGVAYEQYF
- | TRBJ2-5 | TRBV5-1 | CASSTQGIQETQYF
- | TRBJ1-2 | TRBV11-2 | CASSQLREGYYGYTF
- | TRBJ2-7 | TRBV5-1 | CASSLGLGGEQYF
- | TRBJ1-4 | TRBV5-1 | CASSPSGQNEKLFF
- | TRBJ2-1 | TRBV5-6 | CASSLVHSSYNEQFF
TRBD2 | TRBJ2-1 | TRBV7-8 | CASSFLAGPYNEQFF
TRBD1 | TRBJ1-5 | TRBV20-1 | CSARGRTGKLGQPQHF
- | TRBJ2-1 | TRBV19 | CASSINGEQFF
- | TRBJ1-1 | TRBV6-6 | CALELWAGAVNTEAFF
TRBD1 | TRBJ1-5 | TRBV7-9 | CASSADRGINQPQHF
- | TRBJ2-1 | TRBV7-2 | CASSLVQNSRNEQFF
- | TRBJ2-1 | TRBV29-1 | CSVTGALQYNEQFF
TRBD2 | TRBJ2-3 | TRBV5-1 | CASSLASGSTDTQYF
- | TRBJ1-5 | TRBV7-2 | CASSLGDTRNQPQHF
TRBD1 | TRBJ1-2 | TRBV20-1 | CSARARDRANGYTF
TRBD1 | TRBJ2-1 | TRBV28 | CASSLWTGAAEQFF
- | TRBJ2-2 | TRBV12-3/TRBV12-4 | CASSYQVTGELFF
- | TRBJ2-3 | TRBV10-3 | CAISDPGSADTQYF
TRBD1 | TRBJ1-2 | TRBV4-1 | CASSQDQGTGSYGYTF
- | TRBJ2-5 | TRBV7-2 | CASSLDLFGEGTQYF
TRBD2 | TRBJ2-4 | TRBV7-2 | CASSFSAGGSLAKNIQYF
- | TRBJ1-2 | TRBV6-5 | CASSPGQSHYGYTF
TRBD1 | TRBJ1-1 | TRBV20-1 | CSAQSGTENTEAFF
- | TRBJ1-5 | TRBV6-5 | CASSYSRGGDQPQHF
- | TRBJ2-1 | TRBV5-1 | CASSLEPQGLNNEQFF
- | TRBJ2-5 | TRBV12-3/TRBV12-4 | CASSQELETQYF
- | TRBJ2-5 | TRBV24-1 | CATSYQETQYF
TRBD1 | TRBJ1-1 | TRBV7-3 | CASSLQGADTEAFF
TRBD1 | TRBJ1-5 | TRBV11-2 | CASSAHRGGRYSNQPQHF
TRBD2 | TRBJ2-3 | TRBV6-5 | CASSSPAGGTDTQYF
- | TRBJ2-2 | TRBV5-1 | CASSLAAGMNTGELFF
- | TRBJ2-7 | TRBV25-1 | CASSEKTANPPYEQYF
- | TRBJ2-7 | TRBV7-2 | CASSPPANTVQYF
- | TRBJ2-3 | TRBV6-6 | CASSYDGRGRSTDTQYF